This T cell receptor (beta chain) was recorded in a study of metastatic and nonmetastatic thyroid tumors. Study details: A comparison of repertoires was made across blood and tumor or nodule tissue from malignant and benign thyroid patients.

Per the original methods: CDR3 was compared across clinicopathological groups, and the resulting differences were used to build a distant-metastasis classifier for papillary thyroid cancer. TCRdb reprocessed the PCR reads via MiXCR. TCRdb's processing, not the study's, gives the V and J calls here. Among over 7,500 clones, approximately 30% were seen once, and the ten largest hold about 5.9%. Findings and caveats of the study: Reportedly, malignant thyroid tumors had significantly higher TCR beta diversity than benign nodules, in blood and tumor.

CDR3 size: 14 residues. Germline CDR1 SGDLS, CDR2 YYNGEE. The J segment lost 4 bases and the V segment lost 2 bases, leaving 5 bases of the junction unmatched. Treatment of any kind had been given to no patient before thyroid surgery. Only one count was recorded for this clone. Its antigen is currently unknown. The chain links TRBV9 to TRBJ2-5, with 7 bases lining up with TRBD1. The TCR was taken from a female donor with papillary thyroid cancer or a benign thyroid nodule (not recorded which). Some clones in this sample may be carry-over from other donors' samples. The material sequenced was adjacent normal tissue. CDR3 nucleotide sequence: TGTGCCAGCAGCGTCGGGACAGCGCGAGAGACCCAGTACTTC. This sequence encodes CASSVGTARETQYF.